This entry lists 13 T cell receptor beta chains sequenced from one sample in a study of T cell responses to AZD1222 COVID-19 vaccine (dated by TCRdb to the early 2020s). The sample's time point label, decoded: baseline before first vaccination. Library preparation employed the immunoSEQ multiplex PCR assay. In its TCRdb copy, this immuneACCESS table keeps in-frame sequences only and misses some clones. Where compared with another copy, unresolved V genes explain less than half of these, and the others have no known cause. Here the sample has 150,000 to 200,000 clones; about 92% occur a single time. Jointly, the top ten make up approximately 0.88% of the sample. The sequencing used peripheral blood, collected on day 0 of AZD1222 vaccination. Receptor source: an adult in good health.

The chain has TRBV11-3 and TRBJ1-2; 10 nucleotides line up with TRBD1. Germline values: CDR1 SGHNT, CDR2 YENEEA. V was clipped by 1 base and J by 7 bases; unmatched bases: 9. The CDR3 is 16 amino acids. CDR3: CASSLGPRQGATGYTF. DNA of the CDR3: TGTGCCAGCAGCTTAGGGCCCCGACAGGGGGCAACTGGCTACACCTTC.

The chain links TRBV11-2 to TRBJ1-3, with 10 bases matching TRBD1. After removal of 4 bases from V and 4 bases from J, the junction contained 7 bases not matched to a gene. CDR3 length: 16 residues. The V gene's germline CDR1 is SGHAT and CDR2 FQNNGV. CDR3 sequence (DNA): TGTGCCAGCAGCTCACGAGACAGGGGGCGAGGAAACACCATATATTTT. This codes for CASSSRDRGRGNTIYF.

The rearrangement joins TRBV11-3 to TRBJ2-2, with 12 nucleotides matching TRBD2. The trim removed 4 bases at V and 2 bases at J, leaving 5 bases unmatched. The germline CDR1 and CDR2 sequences are SGHNT and YENEEA. The CDR3 totals 17 residues. This chain's CDR3 is CASSSTLAGGNTGELFF. The CDR3 nucleotides read TGTGCCAGCAGCTCAACACTAGCGGGGGGTAACACCGGGGAGCTGTTTTTT.

The CDR3 region is CASSQLQGNTEAFF. CDR3 nucleotides: TGTGCCAGCAGCCAATTACAGGGAAACACTGAAGCTTTCTTT. The V call is TRBV3-1 (or the pseudogene TRBV3-2), the J call TRBJ1-1; a possible D gene is TRBD1 (6 bases). V was trimmed by 2 bases and J by 2 bases, leaving 9 bases between them. The CDR3 loop spans 14 amino acids. Looked up from germline, CDR1 is LGHDT and CDR2 is YNNKEL (reference sequence).

The rearrangement links TRBV7-8 to TRBJ2-5, with no clear D. The CDR3 contains 15 residues. Trimming removed 0 bases at V and 5 bases at J, with 13 bases between. Germline V gene lookup returns CDR1 SGHVS and CDR2 FQNEAQ. The CDR3 region has the DNA TGTGCCAGCAGCTTAGCGGCCCAGTTTGTCGAGACCCAGTACTTC. Translated: CASSLAAQFVETQYF.

The chain carries TRBV9 and TRBJ2-3, with TRBD2 matching over 12 bases. In germline, CDR1 is SGDLS, CDR2 YYNGEE. The V gene end was trimmed by 6 bases and the J gene end by 7 bases; junction bases not matched to a gene: 12. This CDR3 is 16 amino acids long. CDR3 coding DNA: TGTGCCAGCAACGACCCATCTAGCGGGGGGGCACATACGCAGTATTTT. It specifies CASNDPSSGGAHTQYF.

This clone came up a few times. The chain uses TRBV6-5 and TRBJ2-1; the match to TRBD2 covers 12 bases. J gave up 8 bases and V 6 bases, and 8 bases lay outside the gene matches. CDR3 size: 15 residues. Germline CDR1 reads MNHEY; CDR2 reads SVGAGI. CDR3 bases: TGTGCCAGCAGGTACCTAGCGGGGGGGATGGATGAGCAGTTCTTC. It encodes CASRYLAGGMDEQFF.

The chain joins TRBV6-5 to TRBJ1-2; D uncertain. Trimming shortened V by 10 bases and J by 3 bases, and 12 bases separated the two germline ends. The V gene's germline CDR1 is MNHEY and CDR2 SVGAGI. CDR3 size: 12 residues. This CDR3 reads CAIRPYHYGYTF. The CDR3 nucleotides are TGTGCCATCCGACCGTACCACTATGGCTACACCTTC.

This sequence joins TRBV25-1 and TRBJ2-7; no reliable D call. This CDR3 is built from 11 residues. Trimming left V 6 bases short and J 0 bases short, with 3 bases between. Germline lookup yields CDR1 MGHDK and CDR2 SYGVNS. The CDR3 DNA reads TGTGCCAGCAGGTCCTCCTACGAGCAGTACTTC. It translates to CASRSSYEQYF.

The genes are TRBV2 and TRBJ1-6; D unresolved. Germline-derived CDR1 and CDR2 are SNHLY and FYNNEI. The CDR3 length is 16 residues. The V end was cut by 6 bases, the J end by 4 bases, with 16 bases between. The CDR3 DNA reads TGTGCCAGCAGCCCCGTCGGTTTGGGATATAATTCACCCCTCCACTTT. Its protein product is CASSPVGLGYNSPLHF.

The gene calls are TRBV9 and TRBJ2-1, with 8 nucleotides matching TRBD1. V shed 0 bases, J shed 7 bases, and the junction held 6 bases outside the gene matches. The CDR3 is 15 amino acids. Germline lookup yields CDR1 SGDLS and CDR2 YYNGEE. The CDR3 region is CASSVAGGLANEQFF. The CDR3 region has the DNA TGTGCCAGCAGCGTAGCAGGGGGCTTGGCTAATGAGCAGTTCTTC.

This chain links TRBV6-6 with TRBJ1-1; D unclear. Deletions cut 1 base from V and 4 bases from J, with 10 bases between. CDR3 length equals 14 residues. Germline V gene lookup returns CDR1 MNHNY and CDR2 SVGAGI (reference sequence). The chain's CDR3 is CASSYFLRSTEAFF. The CDR3 nucleotides read TGTGCCAGCAGTTACTTCTTAAGGAGCACTGAAGCTTTCTTT.

The chain links TRBV5-1 to TRBJ2-5; the D gene is possibly TRBD2 (5 bases). Trimming cost V 5 bases and J 5 bases, with 13 bases left between them. Germline V CDR1 and CDR2: SGHRS, YFSETQ. CDR3 size: 13 residues. The CDR3 is CASRTGVGETQYF. The CDR3 nucleotides are TGCGCCAGCAGAACCGGGGTGGGTGAGACCCAGTACTTC. The complete variable domain, with remaining parts taken from reference TRBV5-1 and TRBJ2-5, reads KAGVTQTPRYLIKTRGQQVTLSCSPISGHRSVSWYQQTPGQGLQFLFEYFSETQRNKGNFPGRFSGRQFSNSRSEMNVSTLELGDSALYLCASRTGVGETQYFGPGTRLLVL.